This TCR beta chain originates from a study of cytomegalovirus exposure and HLA in healthy donors. Sequencing used immunoSEQ multiplex PCR; TCRdb keeps in-frame clones, though not all of them. The data hold over 110,000 clones, with 80% to 90% observed a single time. V lost 4 bases, J lost 9 bases, and 8 bases stayed unmatched. This CDR3 has 13 amino acids. CDR1 and CDR2 (germline): LNHDA, SQIVND (reference sequence). Input material: PBMCs. This chain links TRBV19 with TRBJ1-1, with TRBD1 matching 7 bases. The origin of this receptor is a man aged 18 to 30 in good health and CMV-seronegative. CDR3 DNA: TGTGCCAGTAGTAGCACCCGGGACAGTAAAGCTTTCTTT. Encoded protein: CASSSTRDSKAFF.